Reported below is one TCR beta chain. Its antigen is still unknown. Given a much more abundant clone one base away, this may be a read error. In germline, CDR1 is SGHVS, CDR2 FNYEAQ. The CDR3 totals 14 residues. This specimen comes from a study of identical twins. Points from the study as a whole: Models predicted less out-of-frame TCR alpha sharing in monozygotic twins than was found. Abundant cord blood beta clonotypes carried fewer insertions; memory repertoires showed none. The study found weaker excess twin sharing in beta out-of-frame sequences.

Through template switching, a universal primer site was introduced, and the cDNA contained unique molecular identifiers. TCRdb re-called the 5' RACE reads through MiXCR, storing one row per CDR3 protein. The table lists some 100,000 distinct CDR3 sequences, 5.9% of them singletons, with approximately 12% in the top ten. The chain employs TRBV7-6 and TRBJ2-7, with 7 bases identical to TRBD1. This TCR came from a woman aged 45 to 65 in good health. Sample: memory T cells sorted from blood. The CDR3, as DNA: TGTGCCAGCAGCACAAACAGGGGCTCCTACCAGCAGTACTTC. Its protein product is CASSTNRGSYQQYF. Using reference TRBV7-6 and TRBJ2-7 for the parts outside the CDR3, the full variable domain is GAGVSQSPRYKVTKRGQDVALRCDPISGHVSLYWYRQALGQGPEFLTYFNYEAQQDKSGLPNDRFSAERPEGSISTLTIQRTEQRDSAMYRCASSTNRGSYQQYFGPGTRLTVT.